The rows below give T cell receptor beta chains drawn from one sample of a study of blood T cell repertoires in COVID-19. Only in-frame clones appear in the TCRdb table, and some are missing; sequencing was by immunoSEQ multiplex PCR. The sample holds 110,000 to 150,000 clones, around 80% seen once. The source material was peripheral blood. These receptors all come from a man aged 70 or older who had recovered from COVID-19. Both conserved end residues are part of each CDR3. D genes are given only for firm matches. Part of the rows lack a size; the others show once, few, many or a class for expanded clones.

D gene	V gene	clone size	J gene	CDR3 DNA	CDR3 protein
.	TRBV30	few	TRBJ2-7	TGTGCCTGGAGTGTACTCGACTACGAGCAGTACTTC	CAWSVLDYEQYF
.	TRBV30	.	TRBJ1-3	TGTGCCTGGAGACCCGGGGGAACTGGAAACACCATATATTTT	CAWRPGGTGNTIYF
TRBD2	TRBV6-4	.	TRBJ2-7	TGTGCCAGCAGTGACTCGGGCGGGAGGGAGCAGTACTTC	CASSDSGGREQYF
.	TRBV29-1	once	TRBJ2-5	TGCAGCTCTCTAGGAAGTACAGAGACCCAGTACTTC	CSSLGSTETQYF
TRBD1	TRBV7-9	.	TRBJ2-1	TGTGCCAGCAGCCACTCGACAGGGGAATCCTACAATGAGCAGTTCTTC	CASSHSTGESYNEQFF
TRBD2	TRBV7-6	.	TRBJ2-1	TGTGCCAGCAGCTTAGTGGCTAGCGGGAGCTATGAGCAGTTCTTC	CASSLVASGSYEQFF
.	TRBV21-1	.	TRBJ1-5	TGTGCCAGCAGCAATCCTCCTGGACAGGGGGCCGTTATGGGCAATCAGCCCCAGCATTTT	CASSNPPGQGAVMGNQPQHF
TRBD1	TRBV30	.	TRBJ1-1	TGTGCCTGGAACAGGGGGCGGAGTGAAGCTTTCTTT	CAWNRGRSEAFF
TRBD1	TRBV6-5	.	TRBJ2-3	TGTGCCAGCAGCGATCGGGACAGGGGTACAGATACGCAGTATTTT	CASSDRDRGTDTQYF
.	TRBV7-2	.	TRBJ1-2	TGTGCCAGCAGCCCCCGACTCAACTATGGCTACACCTTC	CASSPRLNYGYTF
.	TRBV6-5	few	TRBJ2-1	TGTGCCAGCAGTTCGTGGGTAGACTCGGATGAGCAGTTCTTC	CASSSWVDSDEQFF
.	TRBV7-3	.	TRBJ2-1	TGTGCCAGCAGCCCAACGGGGGAGAACGAGCAGTTCTTC	CASSPTGENEQFF
.	TRBV7-9	.	TRBJ1-4	TGTGCCAGCAGCGGGTACCGGGACTTTACCCTTAATGAAAAACTGTTTTTT	CASSGYRDFTLNEKLFF
TRBD2	TRBV9	.	TRBJ2-2	TGTGCCAGCAGCCCGAAGTTCCTAGCGGGCCGTGGGAACACCGGGGAGCTGTTTTTT	CASSPKFLAGRGNTGELFF
TRBD2	TRBV30	few	TRBJ2-2	TGTGCCTGGGCACTAGCGGGAGGCTTCACCGGGGAGCTGTTTTTT	CAWALAGGFTGELFF
TRBD1	TRBV19	.	TRBJ1-5	TGTGCCAGTAGTGCCTCCGGGACAGGGTATCAGCCCCAGCATTTT	CASSASGTGYQPQHF
.	TRBV3-1/TRBV3-2	.	TRBJ2-5	TGTGCCAGCAGCCAAGCCCCTATACAAGAGACCCAGTACTTC	CASSQAPIQETQYF
TRBD1	TRBV7-8	.	TRBJ2-2	TGTGCCAGCAGCTTAGCGCAGACAGGGTGGACCGGGGAGCTGTTTTTT	CASSLAQTGWTGELFF
TRBD2	TRBV16	.	TRBJ2-3	TGTGCCAGCAGCCGCGGACTAGCGGGTGTTCAGGATACGCAGTATTTT	CASSRGLAGVQDTQYF
TRBD1	TRBV5-1	.	TRBJ2-2	TGCGCCAGCAGCTTAACAGGGGCCATCGGGGAGCTGTTTTTT	CASSLTGAIGELFF
TRBD1	TRBV3-1/TRBV3-2	.	TRBJ2-7	TGTGCCAGCAGCCAAGCCGGACAGGACTACGAGCAGTACTTC	CASSQAGQDYEQYF
TRBD2	TRBV7-9	.	TRBJ2-1	TGTGCCAGCAGCTTTAGACTAGCGGAGCAGTTCTTC	CASSFRLAEQFF
.	TRBV4-2	.	TRBJ2-1	TGTGCCAGCAGCCTATCCGGGACAAGCAATGAGCAGTTCTTC	CASSLSGTSNEQFF
TRBD1	TRBV6-2/TRBV6-3	few	TRBJ2-7	TGTGCCAGCAGCCAGACAGGGAACACTGCCTACGAGCAGTACTTC	CASSQTGNTAYEQYF
.	TRBV12-3/TRBV12-4	once	TRBJ2-7	TGTGCCAGCAGTCAAGCGGACTCCTACGAGCAGTACTTC	CASSQADSYEQYF
.	TRBV4-2	.	TRBJ2-5	TGTGCCAGCAGCCAAGGGCTCAGTGGTCGCCAAGAGACCCAGTACTTC	CASSQGLSGRQETQYF
.	TRBV2	once	TRBJ1-5	TGTGCCAGCAGCCGGGACACCTCAGCTCAGCCCCAGCATTTT	CASSRDTSAQPQHF
TRBD1	TRBV9	.	TRBJ2-3	TGTGCCAGCAGCATGGGGACAGGGGGCTGGACAGATACGCAGTATTTT	CASSMGTGGWTDTQYF
.	TRBV12-3/TRBV12-4	.	TRBJ1-1	TGTGCCAGCAGTTTTTCGGGATACACTGAAGCTTTCTTT	CASSFSGYTEAFF
.	TRBV19	.	TRBJ1-2	TGTGCCAGTAGTAGTCGGGACTATGGCTACACCTTC	CASSSRDYGYTF
TRBD1	TRBV3-1/TRBV3-2	.	TRBJ2-1	TGTGCCAGCAGTCTTACAGGGGTGGGTAGATACACTGAGCAGTTCTTC	CASSLTGVGRYTEQFF
TRBD2	TRBV5-5	.	TRBJ2-7	TGTGCCAGCAGCTGGGGTAGGGGACTAGCGGGAGTCTACGAGCAGTACTTC	CASSWGRGLAGVYEQYF
TRBD1	TRBV9	.	TRBJ1-4	TGTGCCAGCAGCACGACAGGGATCTCTACTAATGAAAAACTGTTTTTT	CASSTTGISTNEKLFF
TRBD1	TRBV5-4	.	TRBJ2-1	TGTGCCAGCAGCGCAACAGGGGGCCCTCGGGATGAGCAGTTCTTC	CASSATGGPRDEQFF
.	TRBV10-2	.	TRBJ2-3	TGCGCCAGCAGTGATGCGATAACAGATACGCAGTATTTT	CASSDAITDTQYF
TRBD1	TRBV15	.	TRBJ1-4	TGTGCCACCAGCAGCCCCCCGGGACAGGGGATCCCTAATGAAAAACTATTTTTT	CATSSPPGQGIPNEKLFF
.	TRBV27	.	TRBJ1-3	TGTGCCAGCAGTTTAGGGGGGGCTGGAAACACCATATATTTT	CASSLGGAGNTIYF
TRBD1	TRBV19	.	TRBJ1-4	TGTGCCAGTAGTCTTGAGGGGGCCAAGGAACTGTTTTTT	CASSLEGAKELFF
.	TRBV21-1	.	TRBJ2-7	TGTGCCAGCAGCAAAGAGGACACTTACGAGCAGTACTTC	CASSKEDTYEQYF
TRBD2	TRBV5-1	once	TRBJ2-3	TGCGCCAGCAGCTCGGAGGGACTAGCGGGAAGTACGCAGTATTTT	CASSSEGLAGSTQYF
TRBD1	TRBV6-5	.	TRBJ2-1	TGTGCCAGCAGTTCCGGGACAGGAACCCTCTACAATGAGCAGTTCTTC	CASSSGTGTLYNEQFF
TRBD2	TRBV2	.	TRBJ2-1	TGTGCCAGCAGTGAATCACTAGCGGGAGTCTACAATGAGCAGTTCTTC	CASSESLAGVYNEQFF
TRBD1	TRBV4-1	.	TRBJ2-4	TGCGCCAGCAGCCTCCAGGACGGACAGGGCCTCAAAAACATTCAGTACTTC	CASSLQDGQGLKNIQYF
TRBD1	TRBV2	once	TRBJ2-6	TGTGCCAGCAGTCGGGACAGGGGGCGTCGAGGGGCCAACGTCCTGACTTTC	CASSRDRGRRGANVLTF
.	TRBV3-1/TRBV3-2	.	TRBJ2-2	TGTGCCAGCAGCCAAGTGTGGGGCTCCGGGGAGCTGTTTTTT	CASSQVWGSGELFF
.	TRBV30	medium-sized	TRBJ1-5	TGTGCCTGGAATAGGGGACTGCTTAATCAGCCCCAGCATTTT	CAWNRGLLNQPQHF
.	TRBV3-1/TRBV3-2	.	TRBJ2-3	TGTGCCAGCAGCCATTCTCTCAGGCGCACAGATACGCAGTATTTT	CASSHSLRRTDTQYF
.	TRBV19	.	TRBJ2-1	TGTGCCAGTAGTCCAGCGGGGACAGGCGGTTTCTATGAGCAGTTCTTC	CASSPAGTGGFYEQFF
TRBD1	TRBV5-1	few	TRBJ1-5	TGCGCCAGCAGCAGAACAGGGGGAAGCAATCAGCCCCAGCATTTT	CASSRTGGSNQPQHF